Sequencing of this TCR beta chain was carried out in a study of CD8 T cells in Susac syndrome. As for the study in general: Treatment at blood withdrawal was none, corticosteroids, or intravenous immunoglobulin alone in Susac syndrome patients.

Fulfillment of recently defined diagnostic criteria for definite or probable disease was shown by the patients with Susac syndrome. Reverse transcription of roughly 0.5 to 1 ug RNA used random hexamers. In TCRdb, the immunoSEQ multiplex PCR reads were re-called with MiXCR into one record per CDR3 protein. The repertoire holds about 150,000 distinct CDR3 sequences, around 96% seen once, with about 0.17% in the top ten. CDR3 length: 11 residues. The germline V and J ends were trimmed by 7 bases and 10 bases, with 13 bases remaining between them. Sequencing used CD4+ T cells from PBMCs. The receptor's source is a human donor with Susac syndrome. The chain joins TRBV12-3 or TRBV12-4 to TRBJ1-2, with D unclear. CDR3 loop: CASTPGPIYTF. CDR3 DNA: TGTGCCAGCACCCCAGGACCCATCTACACCTTC.